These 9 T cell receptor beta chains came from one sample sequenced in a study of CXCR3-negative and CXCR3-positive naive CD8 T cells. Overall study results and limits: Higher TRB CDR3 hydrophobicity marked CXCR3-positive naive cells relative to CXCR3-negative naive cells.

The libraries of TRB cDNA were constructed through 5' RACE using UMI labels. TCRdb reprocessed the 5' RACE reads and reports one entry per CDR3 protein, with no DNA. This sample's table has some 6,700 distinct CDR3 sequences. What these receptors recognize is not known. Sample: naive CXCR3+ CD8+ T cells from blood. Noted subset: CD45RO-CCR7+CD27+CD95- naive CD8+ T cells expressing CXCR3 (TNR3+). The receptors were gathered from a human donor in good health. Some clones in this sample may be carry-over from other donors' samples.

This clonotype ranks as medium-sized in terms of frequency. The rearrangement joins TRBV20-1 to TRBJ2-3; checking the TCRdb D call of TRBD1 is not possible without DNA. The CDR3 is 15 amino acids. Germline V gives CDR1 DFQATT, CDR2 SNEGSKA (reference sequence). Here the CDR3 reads CSARRDRELEDTQYF.

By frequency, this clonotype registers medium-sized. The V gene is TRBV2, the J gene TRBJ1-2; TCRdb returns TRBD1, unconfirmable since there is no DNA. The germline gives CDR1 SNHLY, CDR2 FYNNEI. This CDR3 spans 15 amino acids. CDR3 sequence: CASSEESGGNYGYTF. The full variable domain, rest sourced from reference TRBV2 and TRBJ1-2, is EPEVTQTPSHQVTQMGQEVILRCVPISNHLYFYWYRQILGQKVEFLVSFYNNEISEKSEIFDDQFSVERPDGSNFTLKIRSTKLEDSAMYFCASSEESGGNYGYTFGSGTRLTVV.

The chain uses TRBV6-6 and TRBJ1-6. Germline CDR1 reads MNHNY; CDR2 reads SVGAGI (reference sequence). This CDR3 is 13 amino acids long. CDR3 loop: CASTLRGVSPLHF.

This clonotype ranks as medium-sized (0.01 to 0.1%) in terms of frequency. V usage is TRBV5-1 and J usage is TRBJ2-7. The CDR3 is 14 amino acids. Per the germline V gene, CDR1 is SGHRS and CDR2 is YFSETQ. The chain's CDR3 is CASSPTTGTYEQYF.

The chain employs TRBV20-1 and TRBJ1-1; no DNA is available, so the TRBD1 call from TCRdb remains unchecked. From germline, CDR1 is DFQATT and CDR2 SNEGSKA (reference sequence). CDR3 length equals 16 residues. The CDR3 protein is CSARVPGGGLHTEAFF.

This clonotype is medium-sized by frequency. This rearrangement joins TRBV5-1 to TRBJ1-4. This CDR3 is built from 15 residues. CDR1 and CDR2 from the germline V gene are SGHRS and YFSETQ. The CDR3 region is CASNYLGGLGEKLFF.

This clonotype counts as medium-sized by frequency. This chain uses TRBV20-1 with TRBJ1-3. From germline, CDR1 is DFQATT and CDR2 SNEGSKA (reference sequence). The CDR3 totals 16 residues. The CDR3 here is CSARDLLPSSGNTIYF.

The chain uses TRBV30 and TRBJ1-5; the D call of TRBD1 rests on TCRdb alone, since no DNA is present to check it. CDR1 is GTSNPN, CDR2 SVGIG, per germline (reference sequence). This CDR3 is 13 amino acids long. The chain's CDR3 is CAWSTGPNQPQHF.

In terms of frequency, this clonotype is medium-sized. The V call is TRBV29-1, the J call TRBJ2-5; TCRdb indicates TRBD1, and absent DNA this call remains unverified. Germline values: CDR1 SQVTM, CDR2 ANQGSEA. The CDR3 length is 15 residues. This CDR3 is CSVGPDRADQETQYF.